The 6 T cell receptor beta chains listed next were all sequenced from one sample in a study of Tregs in tolerant kidney transplant recipients. Sequencing was performed with immunoSEQ multiplex PCR; in TCRdb, only in-frame clones are kept and a portion is missing. This table has 950 to 1,500 clones, about half appearing once. These receptors' antigens are unknown. The sequencing input was Tregs from blood cultured with allogeneic cells. The receptors were gathered from a human donor in good health.

This clone was observed a few times. This sequence joins TRBV29-1 and TRBJ1-1; D call uncertain. The V and J ends lost 2 bases and 3 bases respectively, with 4 bases between them. The CDR3 consists of 11 residues. Germline CDR1 reads SQVTM; CDR2 reads ANQGSEA. The CDR3 nucleotides read TGCAGCGTTGAATACCACACTGAAGCTTTCTTT. Residues: CSVEYHTEAFF.

In this sample, this clone is medium-sized. This sequence joins TRBV4-2 and TRBJ2-2; D not certain. V was shortened by 2 bases and J by 2 bases, with 24 bases between the two germline ends. CDR1 LGHNA and CDR2 YNFKEQ come from the germline V gene. This CDR3 is 20 amino acids long. CDR3 nucleotide sequence: TGTGCCAGCAGCCAAACCCCCTTGACCGTTATCCACAGCAACACCGGGGAGCTGTTTTTT. It translates to CASSQTPLTVIHSNTGELFF.

This chain links TRBV5-8 with TRBJ2-7, with 7 nucleotides matching TRBD1. The CDR3 contains 13 residues. V trimming: 0 bases; J trimming: 8 bases; junction bases outside the gene matches: 5. Per the germline V gene, CDR1 is SGHTS and CDR2 is YDEGEE. CDR3 DNA sequence: TGTGCCAGCAGCTTGGGACCCAGGGGGAAGCAGTACTTC. Protein sequence: CASSLGPRGKQYF.

The rearrangement links TRBV5-1 to TRBJ1-1; TRBD1 might be the D (5 bases). The germline gives CDR1 SGHRS, CDR2 YFSETQ. The CDR3 is made up of 14 amino acids. V dropped 3 bases and J dropped 0 bases, with 9 bases sitting between them. Here the CDR3 DNA reads TGCGCCAGCAGCTCGGACATCTTGAACACTGAAGCTTTCTTT. Translated: CASSSDILNTEAFF.

This chain uses TRBV7-6 with TRBJ1-2; 8 bases are shared with TRBD1. V shed 5 bases and J 8 bases; nucleotides not matched to a gene: 7. The CDR3 totals 13 residues. CDR1 and CDR2 (germline): SGHVS, FNYEAQ. DNA of the CDR3: TGTGCCAGCAGCCCGACAGGGGCGGGGGGCTACACCTTC. Translated, it gives CASSPTGAGGYTF. Full variable domain (rest looked up from reference TRBV7-6 and TRBJ1-2): GAGVSQSPRYKVTKRGQDVALRCDPISGHVSLYWYRQALGQGPEFLTYFNYEAQQDKSGLPNDRFSAERPEGSISTLTIQRTEQRDSAMYRCASSPTGAGGYTFGSGTRLTVV.

The V gene is TRBV6-1, the J gene TRBJ1-6, with 9 bases matching TRBD1. In germline, CDR1 is MNHNS, CDR2 SASEGT. The J segment lost 9 bases and the V segment lost 5 bases, leaving 5 bases of the junction unmatched. The CDR3 loop spans 14 amino acids. This CDR3 is CASSSGQGRSPLHF. CDR3 coding DNA: TGTGCCAGCAGTTCGGGACAGGGTCGTTCACCCCTCCACTTT.